What follows describes a single T cell receptor (beta chain). This sample is part of a study of blood T cell repertoires in COVID-19. Across the study: Samples taken during acute and convalescent COVID-19 were collected in the United States, Italy and Spain. Nucleic acid was either cDNA or gDNA, and it came from T cells, B-cell-depleted T cells, or PBMCs.

Germline assignment: CDR1 MGHRA and CDR2 YSYEKL. This CDR3 comprises 16 residues. The V gene lost 0 bases and the J gene lost 6 bases, with 18 bases spanning the gap. Libraries were prepared by immunoSEQ multiplex PCR; TCRdb keeps only in-frame clonotypes and omits some of them. Of fewer than 400,000 clones detected, 85% appear once; the ten largest clones hold 3.5% to 4%. Sequenced: peripheral blood. This sequence originates from a woman younger than 35 with acute or convalescent COVID-19. J is TRBJ2-7 and V is TRBV4-1; unclear D gene. CDR3 sequence: CASSQDPDRGPPEQYF. CDR3 bases: TGCGCCAGCAGCCAAGATCCGGATAGAGGCCCCCCCGAGCAGTACTTC.